The source of this T cell receptor beta chain is a study of CD4 T cells in relation to SARS-CoV-2 and coronaviruses. Looking at the study overall: After roughly 11 days of antigen culture, PBMC TCR beta CDR3s were sequenced. Shared crossreactive spike epitopes were mapped to their HLA restriction.

Assay used: immunoSEQ multiplex PCR; TCRdb lists only in-frame clones, some missing. The table has approximately 18,000 clones, about 80% seen once. The unexposed donors gave CD4+ T cells in about 2011-2018, prior to COVID-19. The cells were cultured for about ten days before CD4+ T cells were isolated. As cell numbers allowed, unexposed-donor CD4+ T cells faced SARS-CoV-2 S/N and four cold-coronavirus spikes. Half the medium was replaced with IL-2 medium on days 3 and 7. Concerning this clone: Its antigen is as yet unknown.

Specimen: CD4+ T cells from PBMCs, cultured in vitro. The receptor was isolated from a human donor in good health.

This chain's CDR3 is CASSLIQGYGYTF. In nucleotides, the CDR3 is TGTGCCAGCAGTTTAATCCAGGGGTATGGCTACACCTTC. The V call is TRBV27, the J call TRBJ1-2, with D maybe TRBD1 (6 bases). The V end was cut by 2 bases, the J end by 5 bases, with 9 bases between. This CDR3 is built from 13 residues. CDR1 is MNHEY and CDR2 is SMNVEV in the germline V gene (reference sequence).